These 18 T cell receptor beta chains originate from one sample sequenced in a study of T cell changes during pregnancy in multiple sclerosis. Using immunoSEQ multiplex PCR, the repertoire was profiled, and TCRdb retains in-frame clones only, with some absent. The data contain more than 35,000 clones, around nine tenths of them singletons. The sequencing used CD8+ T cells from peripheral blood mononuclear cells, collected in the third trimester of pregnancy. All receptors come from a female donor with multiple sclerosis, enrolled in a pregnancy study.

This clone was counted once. The CDR3 is CASSLDGTGGRYEQYF. The CDR3 bases are TGTGCCAGCAGCTTAGATGGAACAGGGGGCAGGTACGAGCAGTACTTC. This chain links TRBV7-2 with TRBJ2-7; 9 positions agree with TRBD1. After removal of 1 base from V and 4 bases from J, the junction contained 8 bases not matched to a gene. The CDR3 extends over 16 amino acids. Germline V gene data show CDR1 as SGHTA and CDR2 as FQGNSA.

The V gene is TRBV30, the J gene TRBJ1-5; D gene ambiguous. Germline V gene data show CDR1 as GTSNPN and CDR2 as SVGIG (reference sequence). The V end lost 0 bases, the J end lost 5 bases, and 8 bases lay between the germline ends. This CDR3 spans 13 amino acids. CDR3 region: CAWSVGRDQPQHF. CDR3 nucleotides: TGTGCCTGGAGTGTTGGGAGGGATCAGCCCCAGCATTTT.

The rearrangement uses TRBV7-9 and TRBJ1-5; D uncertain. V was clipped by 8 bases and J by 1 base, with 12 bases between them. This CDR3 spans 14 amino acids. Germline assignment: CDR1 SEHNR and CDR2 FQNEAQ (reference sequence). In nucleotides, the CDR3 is TGTGCCAGCTGGAGGTTGGAGAGCAATCAGCCCCAGCATTTT. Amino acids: CASWRLESNQPQHF.

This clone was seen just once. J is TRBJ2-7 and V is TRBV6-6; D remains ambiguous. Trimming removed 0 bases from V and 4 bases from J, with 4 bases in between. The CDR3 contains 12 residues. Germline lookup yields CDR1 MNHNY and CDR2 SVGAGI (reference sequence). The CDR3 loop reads CASSYSQYEQYF. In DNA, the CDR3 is TGTGCCAGCAGTTACTCGCAGTACGAGCAGTACTTC.

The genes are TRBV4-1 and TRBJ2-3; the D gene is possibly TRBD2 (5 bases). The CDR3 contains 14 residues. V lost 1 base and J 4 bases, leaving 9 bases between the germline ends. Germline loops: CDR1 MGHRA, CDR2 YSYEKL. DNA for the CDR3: TGCGCCAGCAGCCAAGGTAGGGAGTCAGATACGCAGTATTTT. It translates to CASSQGRESDTQYF.

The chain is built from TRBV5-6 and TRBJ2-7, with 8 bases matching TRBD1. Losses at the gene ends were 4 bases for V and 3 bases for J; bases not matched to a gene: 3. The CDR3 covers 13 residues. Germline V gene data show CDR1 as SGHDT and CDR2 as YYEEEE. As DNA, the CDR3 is TGTGCCAGCAGCCTGACAGGGGACTACGAGCAGTACTTC. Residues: CASSLTGDYEQYF.

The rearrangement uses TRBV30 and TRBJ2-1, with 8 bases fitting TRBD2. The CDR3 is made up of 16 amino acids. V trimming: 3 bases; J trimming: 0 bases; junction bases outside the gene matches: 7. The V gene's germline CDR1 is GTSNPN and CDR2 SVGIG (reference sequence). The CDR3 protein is CAWSSSSGSSYNEQFF. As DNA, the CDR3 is TGTGCCTGGAGCTCCTCAAGCGGGAGCTCCTACAATGAGCAGTTCTTC.

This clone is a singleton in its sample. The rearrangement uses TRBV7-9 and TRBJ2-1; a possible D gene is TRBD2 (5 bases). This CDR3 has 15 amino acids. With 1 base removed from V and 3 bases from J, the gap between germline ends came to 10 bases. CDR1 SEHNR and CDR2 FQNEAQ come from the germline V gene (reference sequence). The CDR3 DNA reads TGTGCCAGCAGCTTAGGGACTTATAACTACAATGAGCAGTTCTTC. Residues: CASSLGTYNYNEQFF. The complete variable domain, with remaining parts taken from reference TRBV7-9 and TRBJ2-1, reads DTGVSQNPRHKITKRGQNVTFRCDPISEHNRLYWYRQTLGQGPEFLTYFQNEAQLEKSRLLSDRFSAERPKGSFSTLEIQRTEQGDSAMYLCASSLGTYNYNEQFFGPGTRLTVL.

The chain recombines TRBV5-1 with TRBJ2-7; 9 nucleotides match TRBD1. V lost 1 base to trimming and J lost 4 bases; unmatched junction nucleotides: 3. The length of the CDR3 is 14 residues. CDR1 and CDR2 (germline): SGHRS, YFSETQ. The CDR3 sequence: CASSLTGQGYEQYF. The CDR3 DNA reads TGCGCCAGCAGCTTGACGGGACAGGGTTACGAGCAGTACTTC.

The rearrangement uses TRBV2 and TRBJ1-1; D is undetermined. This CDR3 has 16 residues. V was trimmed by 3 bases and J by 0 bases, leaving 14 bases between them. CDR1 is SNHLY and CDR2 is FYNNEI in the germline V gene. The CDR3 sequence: CASSEGSGYLNTEAFF. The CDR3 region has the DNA TGTGCCAGCAGTGAGGGTTCGGGGTACCTGAACACTGAAGCTTTCTTT.

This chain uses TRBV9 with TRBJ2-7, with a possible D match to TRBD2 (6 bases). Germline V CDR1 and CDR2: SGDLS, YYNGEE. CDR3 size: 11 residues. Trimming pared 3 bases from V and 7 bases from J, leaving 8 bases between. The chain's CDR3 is CASSAGVEQYF. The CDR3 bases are TGTGCCAGCAGCGCGGGGGTTGAGCAGTACTTC.

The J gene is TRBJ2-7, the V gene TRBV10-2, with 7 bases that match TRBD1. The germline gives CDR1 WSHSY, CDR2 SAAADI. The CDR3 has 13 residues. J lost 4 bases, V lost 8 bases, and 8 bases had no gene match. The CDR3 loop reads CASPRQGPYEQYF. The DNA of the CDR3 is TGCGCCAGCCCTCGACAGGGACCTTACGAGCAGTACTTC.

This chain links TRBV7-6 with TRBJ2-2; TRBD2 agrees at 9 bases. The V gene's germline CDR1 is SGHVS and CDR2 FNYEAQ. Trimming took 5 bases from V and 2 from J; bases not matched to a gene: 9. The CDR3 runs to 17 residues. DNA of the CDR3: TGTGCCAGCAGCCCAGGCGCGGGAGGGGGCAACACCGGGGAGCTGTTTTTT. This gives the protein CASSPGAGGGNTGELFF.

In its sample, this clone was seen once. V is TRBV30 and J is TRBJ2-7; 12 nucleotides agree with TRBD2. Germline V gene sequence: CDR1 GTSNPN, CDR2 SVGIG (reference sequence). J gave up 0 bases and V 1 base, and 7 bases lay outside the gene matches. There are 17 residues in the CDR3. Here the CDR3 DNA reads TGTGCCTGGAGTGGACCAGGACTAGCGGGGTACTCCTACGAGCAGTACTTC. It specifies CAWSGPGLAGYSYEQYF.

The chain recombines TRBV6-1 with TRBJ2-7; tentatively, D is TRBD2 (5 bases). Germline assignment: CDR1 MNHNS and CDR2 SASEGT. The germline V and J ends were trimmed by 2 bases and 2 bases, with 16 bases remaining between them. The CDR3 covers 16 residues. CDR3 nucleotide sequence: TGTGCCAGCAGTGAACCGGCGGGCTTAAACACCTACGAGCAGTACTTC. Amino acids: CASSEPAGLNTYEQYF.

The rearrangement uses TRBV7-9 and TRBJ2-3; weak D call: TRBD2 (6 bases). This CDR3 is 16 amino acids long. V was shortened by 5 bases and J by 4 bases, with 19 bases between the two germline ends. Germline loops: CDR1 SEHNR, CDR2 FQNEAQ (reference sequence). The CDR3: CASSERGPSVADTQYF. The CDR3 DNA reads TGTGCCAGCAGCGAGAGAGGTCCTAGCGTAGCAGATACGCAGTATTTT.

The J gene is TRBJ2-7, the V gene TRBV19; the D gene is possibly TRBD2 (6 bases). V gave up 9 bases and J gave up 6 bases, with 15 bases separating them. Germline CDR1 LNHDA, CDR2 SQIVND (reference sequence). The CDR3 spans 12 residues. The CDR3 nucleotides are TGTGCCAGCGGTCTGGGGGGACGCGAGCAGTACTTC. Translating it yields CASGLGGREQYF.

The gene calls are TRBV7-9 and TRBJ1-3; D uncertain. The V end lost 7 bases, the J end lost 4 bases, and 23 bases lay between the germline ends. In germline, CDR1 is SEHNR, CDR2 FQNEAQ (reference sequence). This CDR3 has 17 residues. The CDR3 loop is CASIPWDPGVSGNTIYF. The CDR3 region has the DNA TGTGCCAGCATCCCGTGGGATCCGGGAGTCTCGGGAAACACCATATATTTT. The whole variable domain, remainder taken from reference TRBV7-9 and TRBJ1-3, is DTGVSQNPRHKITKRGQNVTFRCDPISEHNRLYWYRQTLGQGPEFLTYFQNEAQLEKSRLLSDRFSAERPKGSFSTLEIQRTEQGDSAMYLCASIPWDPGVSGNTIYFGEGSWLTVV.